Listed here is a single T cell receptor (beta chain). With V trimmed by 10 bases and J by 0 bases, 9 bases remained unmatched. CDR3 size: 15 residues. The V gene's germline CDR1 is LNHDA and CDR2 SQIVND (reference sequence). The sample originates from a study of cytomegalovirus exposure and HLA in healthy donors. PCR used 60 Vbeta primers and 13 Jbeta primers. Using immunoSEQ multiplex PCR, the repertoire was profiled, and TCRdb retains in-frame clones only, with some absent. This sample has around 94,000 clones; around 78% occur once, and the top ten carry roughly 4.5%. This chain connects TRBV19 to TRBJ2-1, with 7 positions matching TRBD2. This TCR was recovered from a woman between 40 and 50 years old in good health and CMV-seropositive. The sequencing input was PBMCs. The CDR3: CATQRDYSSYNEQFF. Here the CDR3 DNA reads TGTGCCACCCAGCGGGATTATAGCTCCTACAATGAGCAGTTCTTC.